Below, 30 T cell receptor beta chains from the same sample are listed, as sequenced in a study of beta chain features in type 1 diabetes (dated by TCRdb to 2017 to 2018). Libraries were made using the immunoSEQ multiplex PCR assay. The High Capacity cDNA Reverse Transcription Kit was used to reverse transcribe all of the isolated RNA, meaning that expressed TCRB transcripts were what got sequenced. This immuneACCESS table, as held by TCRdb, lists in-frame sequences with V and J called but not all clones. Of the missing ones, under half trace to an unresolved V gene in checked studies; the others have no known cause. The sample records 400,000 to 550,000 clones, about an eighth of which are singletons. Over 0.04% of the sample is held by the ten biggest clonotypes. The sample taken for sequencing was naive CD4+ T cells from blood. Per the publication, the cell subset or site label means: true naive CD4+ T cells. These TCRs come from a young woman in good health.

This clone was detected only a few times. This chain joins TRBV18 and TRBJ2-7; D uncertain. V dropped 1 base and J dropped 5 bases, with 15 bases sitting between them. Germline V lookup: CDR1 KGHSH, CDR2 LQKENI. CDR3 length: 15 residues. CDR3 sequence reads: CASSPLAGIEDEQYF. CDR3 in DNA: TGTGCCAGCTCACCACTGGCTGGGATCGAGGACGAGCAGTACTTC.

The table lists this clone with a few counts. J is TRBJ1-5 and V is TRBV4-1; 7 positions agree with TRBD1. Germline V gene data show CDR1 as MGHRA and CDR2 as YSYEKL. V trimming: 2 bases; J trimming: 5 bases; junction bases outside the gene matches: 9. The CDR3 is made up of 16 amino acids. For the CDR3, the DNA is TGCGCCAGCAGCCAAAACCGACAGGGCGGCCATCAGCCCCAGCATTTT. As protein: CASSQNRQGGHQPQHF.

This clone was observed a few times. The sample contains more than one DNA sequence encoding this CDR3. The chain links TRBV10-3 to TRBJ2-7; D uncertain. The CDR3 loop spans 11 amino acids. Trimming stripped 4 bases from V and 4 bases from J, with 5 bases between. Germline loops: CDR1 ENHRY, CDR2 SYGVKD. CDR3 in amino acids: CAISAGYEQYV. CDR3 in DNA: TGTGCCATCAGTGCAGGTTACGAGCAGTACGTC.

The V and J genes are TRBV6-6 and TRBJ1-2; D ambiguous. The V end lost 6 bases, the J end lost 3 bases, and 11 bases lay between the germline ends. This CDR3 contains 13 residues. Germline V gives CDR1 MNHNY, CDR2 SVGAGI (reference sequence). CDR3 bases: TGTGCCAGCAGCCCTGACCGCTACTATGGCTACACCTTC. Its translation is CASSPDRYYGYTF.

The rearrangement links TRBV9 to TRBJ2-3; 7 bases map to TRBD2. Unmatched junction bases numbered 5, after V lost 0 bases and J lost 4 bases. The CDR3 length is 15 residues. CDR1 is SGDLS and CDR2 is YYNGEE in the germline V gene. The CDR3 DNA sequence: TGTGCCAGCAGCGTAGCTGGCGGGAGCCCAGATACGCAGTATTTT. Protein product: CASSVAGGSPDTQYF.

CDR3 residues: CSVAGRAGETQYF. CDR3 DNA sequence: TGCAGCGTTGCCGGGAGGGCCGGGGAGACCCAGTACTTC. V is TRBV29-1 and J is TRBJ2-5, with 8 bases that match TRBD2. Losses at the gene ends were 4 bases for V and 5 bases for J; bases not matched to a gene: 6. In germline, CDR1 is SQVTM, CDR2 ANQGSEA. This CDR3 comprises 13 residues.

V usage is TRBV27 and J usage is TRBJ1-1; TRBD1 might be the D (5 bases). The CDR3 has 14 residues. Germline loops: CDR1 MNHEY, CDR2 SMNVEV (reference sequence). Trimming pared 3 bases from V and 0 bases from J, leaving 8 bases between. CDR3 sequence: CASSFDRLNTEAFF. CDR3 coding DNA: TGTGCCAGCAGTTTCGACAGACTGAACACTGAAGCTTTCTTT.

This clone was counted only a few times. The chain recombines TRBV30 with TRBJ2-1; the D gene could be TRBD1 or TRBD2 (5 bases each). The length of the CDR3 is 12 residues. V lost 0 bases and J lost 9, with 9 bases in between. Germline assignment: CDR1 GTSNPN and CDR2 SVGIG (reference sequence). The CDR3 loop reads CAWSVEGREQFF. The CDR3 DNA follows: TGTGCCTGGAGTGTAGAGGGGCGTGAGCAGTTCTTC.

The CDR3 coding sequence is TGTGCCAGCAGCTTGCGGCCCGGGGTGTATAACTATGGCTACACCTTC. Translating gives CASSLRPGVYNYGYTF. The chain joins TRBV5-4 to TRBJ1-2; D not resolved. The CDR3 is 16 residues long. CDR1 and CDR2 (germline): SGHNT, YYREEE (reference sequence). Trimming left V 1 base short and J 1 base short, with 14 bases between.

This chain's CDR3 is CASGAVQREGTQYF. CDR3 nucleotide sequence: TGTGCCAGTGGGGCCGTGCAGCGCGAAGGGACCCAGTACTTC. The V gene is TRBV2, the J gene TRBJ2-5; perhaps TRBD1 as D (5 bases). V lost 9 bases and J lost 7, with 21 bases in between. The CDR3 is 14 amino acids. Germline V gives CDR1 SNHLY, CDR2 FYNNEI.

In its sample, this clone was seen a few times. The chain uses TRBV7-8 and TRBJ2-4; TRBD2 matches at 12 bases. J was trimmed by 1 base and V by 3 bases; bases with no gene match: 13. The length of the CDR3 is 20 residues. Germline V gene sequence: CDR1 SGHVS, CDR2 FQNEAQ. The CDR3 sequence: CASSFSRLAGVGEAKNIQYF. The CDR3 coding sequence is TGTGCCAGCAGCTTCTCTAGACTAGCGGGAGTCGGCGAGGCCAAAAACATTCAGTACTTC.

This chain links TRBV6-6 with TRBJ2-1, with TRBD1 matching over 8 bases. V gave up 2 bases and J gave up 7 bases; unmatched junction bases: 10. The CDR3 totals 16 residues. CDR1 MNHNY and CDR2 SVGAGI come from the germline V gene (reference sequence). In DNA, the CDR3 is TGTGCCAGCAGTTACCCCCAGTCGGACAGGGCTAATGAGCAGTTCTTC. Amino acids: CASSYPQSDRANEQFF.

The V and J genes are TRBV29-1 and TRBJ1-4; D remains ambiguous. From germline, CDR1 is SQVTM and CDR2 ANQGSEA. The CDR3 runs to 16 residues. Deletions cut 6 bases from V and 0 bases from J, with 17 bases between. As DNA, the CDR3 is TGCAGCGTCGGTACCCCTGACTCTGCAACTAATGAAAAACTGTTTTTT. Amino acid sequence: CSVGTPDSATNEKLFF. The full variable domain, completed using reference TRBV29-1 and TRBJ1-4, is SAVISQKPSRDICQRGTSLTIQCQVDSQVTMMFWYRQQPGQSLTLIATANQGSEATYESGFVIDKFPISRPNLTFSTLTVSNMSPEDSSIYLCSVGTPDSATNEKLFFGSGTQLSVL.

The V gene is TRBV5-1, the J gene TRBJ2-2; TRBD2 agrees at 7 bases. The V gene end was trimmed by 4 bases and the J gene end by 6 bases; junction bases not matched to a gene: 15. In germline, CDR1 is SGHRS, CDR2 YFSETQ. There are 17 residues in the CDR3. The CDR3: CASSLPLRSGASGELFF. The CDR3 region has the DNA TGCGCCAGCAGCCTGCCTTTGAGGAGCGGGGCATCCGGGGAGCTGTTTTTT.

This clone was recorded a few times. The same CDR3 is also encoded by other DNA sequences in this sample. V gene TRBV29-1 combines with J gene TRBJ2-3; the match to TRBD1 covers 10 bases. CDR3 length: 13 amino acids. Germline CDR1 and CDR2: SQVTM and ANQGSEA. Trimming took 7 bases from V and 1 from J; bases not matched to a gene: 2. The CDR3 region is CSGDRGGTDTQYF. For the CDR3, the DNA is TGCAGCGGGGACAGGGGAGGCACAGATACGCAGTATTTT.

For this clone: The junction differs from germline at one of its ends, possibly a read error. The chain employs TRBV4-3 and TRBJ2-5, with D perhaps matching TRBD2 (5 bases). CDR1 and CDR2 from the germline V gene are LGHNA and YSLEER. The CDR3 is 17 amino acids. The CDR3 nucleotides are TGCGCCAGCAGTTTATTACCGTGGAGCGGATACCAAGGGACCCAGTACTTC. It codes for CASSLLPWSGYQGTQYF.

The chain's CDR3 is CASSDPRGHDYGYTF. In nucleotides, the CDR3 is TGTGCCAGCAGTGACCCCAGGGGGCATGACTATGGCTACACCTTC. The chain carries TRBV2 and TRBJ1-2, with 8 bases aligning to TRBD1. The length of the CDR3 is 15 residues. The V gene end was trimmed by 3 bases and the J gene end by 3 bases; junction bases not matched to a gene: 6. CDR1 SNHLY and CDR2 FYNNEI come from the germline V gene.

This clone showed up just a few times. V is TRBV5-1 and J is TRBJ2-7; 8 bases align to TRBD1. Trimming cost V 5 bases and J 7 bases; bases outside gene matches: 5. The germline gives CDR1 SGHRS, CDR2 YFSETQ. The CDR3 is 12 residues long. This CDR3 is CASSFDRGEQYV. In DNA form, the CDR3 reads TGCGCCAGCAGTTTTGACAGGGGTGAGCAGTACGTC.

This clone was found a few times. The V and J genes are TRBV10-3 and TRBJ2-5, with TRBD1 matching over 7 bases. The CDR3 totals 13 residues. Germline V gives CDR1 ENHRY, CDR2 SYGVKD. Trimming cost V 6 bases and J 2 bases; bases outside gene matches: 3. The CDR3: CAISGTEQETQYF. CDR3 sequence (DNA): TGTGCCATCAGCGGGACAGAGCAAGAGACCCAGTACTTC.

This clone was counted a few times. This sequence joins TRBV19 and TRBJ2-5, with 8 bases aligning to TRBD2. Germline trimming cut 3 bases from V and 4 bases from J; bases unmatched to any gene: 4. Germline V lookup: CDR1 LNHDA, CDR2 SQIVND (reference sequence). The CDR3 covers 14 residues. CDR3 in DNA: TGTGCCAGTAGTATGACTAGCGTGGGAGAGACCCAGTACTTC. Its translation: CASSMTSVGETQYF.

This clone was detected only a few times. The rearrangement uses TRBV18 and TRBJ2-7, with 8 bases identical to TRBD1. Per germline, CDR1 KGHSH and CDR2 LQKENI. This CDR3 comprises 14 residues. V lost 6 bases, J lost 3 bases, and 7 bases stayed unmatched. Here the CDR3 reads CASSPRQGSYEQYV. CDR3 in DNA: TGTGCCAGCTCCCCCAGACAGGGGAGCTACGAGCAGTACGTC.

The chain couples TRBV7-2 to TRBJ1-2; unclear D gene. This CDR3 region has 12 residues. V was shortened by 5 bases and J by 4 bases, with 8 bases between the two germline ends. The germline CDR1 and CDR2 sequences are SGHTA and FQGNSA. The CDR3: CASSKDPYGYTF. CDR3 bases: TGTGCCAGCAGCAAAGACCCCTATGGCTACACCTTC.

V usage is TRBV5-4 and J usage is TRBJ2-1; D is uncertain. The V and J ends lost 4 bases and 6 bases respectively, with 20 bases between them. Germline V lookup: CDR1 SGHNT, CDR2 YYREEE (reference sequence). The CDR3 has 16 residues. The DNA for the CDR3 is TGTGCCAGCAGCCCTCCCGTGAGTGGTGGTTCCAATGAGCAGTTCTTC. The encoded protein is CASSPPVSGGSNEQFF.

This clone was counted a few times. This chain uses TRBV19 with TRBJ1-2; D unclear. The germline CDR1 and CDR2 sequences are LNHDA and SQIVND (reference sequence). This CDR3 has 12 residues. Trimming took off 10 bases at V and 7 bases at J, with 16 bases between the two ends. CDR3 region: CATKRSLSGYTF. Here the CDR3 DNA reads TGTGCCACCAAAAGGTCTCTGAGTGGCTACACCTTC.

The rearrangement links TRBV25-1 to TRBJ2-7; the D is unclear. CDR1 and CDR2 (germline): MGHDK, SYGVNS. CDR3 length: 13 amino acids. The V end was cut by 7 bases, the J end by 3 bases, with 13 bases between. The CDR3 region is CASTEVPLYEQYV. CDR3 nucleotides: TGTGCCAGCACAGAGGTTCCGCTCTACGAGCAGTACGTC.

For the CDR3, the DNA is TGTGCCAGCAGTTTATCGTGGCAGCGATTCACAGATACGCAGTATTTT. It specifies CASSLSWQRFTDTQYF. The chain recombines TRBV28 with TRBJ2-3; D is uncertain. The V gene lost 1 base and the J gene lost 2 bases, with 13 bases spanning the gap. Germline assignment: CDR1 MDHEN and CDR2 SYDVKM. The CDR3 runs to 16 residues.

V usage is TRBV5-4 and J usage is TRBJ2-5; 7 nucleotides line up with TRBD1. Trimming cost V 3 bases and J 5 bases; bases outside gene matches: 13. The CDR3 has 16 amino acids. The V gene's germline CDR1 is SGHNT and CDR2 YYREEE (reference sequence). The CDR3 DNA reads TGTGCCAGCAGCTCCAGACAGGGCGCAATTGGGGAGACCCAGTACTTC. Translated: CASSSRQGAIGETQYF.

The chain couples TRBV4-3 to TRBJ1-1; D unresolved. V lost 4 bases and J lost 1, with 19 bases in between. Germline V lookup: CDR1 LGHNA, CDR2 YSLEER. The CDR3 runs 17 residues. DNA for the CDR3: TGCGCCAGCAGCCCGGGAGCAATGATAAGGCCGAACACTGAAGCTTTCTTT. Its translation: CASSPGAMIRPNTEAFF.

This clone showed up just a few times. V and J are TRBV5-1 and TRBJ1-2, with unresolved D. This CDR3 region has 13 residues. The ends were cut back, 0 bases at V and 5 bases at J, with 8 bases in the middle. CDR1 is SGHRS, CDR2 YFSETQ, per germline. The CDR3 DNA reads as TGCGCCAGCAGCTTGGAGTCCCAATATGGCTACACCTTC. This translates into CASSLESQYGYTF.

This clone was observed a handful of times. The chain uses TRBV5-6 and TRBJ1-1, with unresolved D. Trimming cost V 2 bases and J 8 bases, with 10 bases left between them. Germline CDR1 reads SGHDT; CDR2 reads YYEEEE. There are 12 residues in the CDR3. The CDR3 bases are TGTGCCAGCAGCTTCCTTTCAGCAGAAGCTTTCTTT. Translating gives CASSFLSAEAFF.